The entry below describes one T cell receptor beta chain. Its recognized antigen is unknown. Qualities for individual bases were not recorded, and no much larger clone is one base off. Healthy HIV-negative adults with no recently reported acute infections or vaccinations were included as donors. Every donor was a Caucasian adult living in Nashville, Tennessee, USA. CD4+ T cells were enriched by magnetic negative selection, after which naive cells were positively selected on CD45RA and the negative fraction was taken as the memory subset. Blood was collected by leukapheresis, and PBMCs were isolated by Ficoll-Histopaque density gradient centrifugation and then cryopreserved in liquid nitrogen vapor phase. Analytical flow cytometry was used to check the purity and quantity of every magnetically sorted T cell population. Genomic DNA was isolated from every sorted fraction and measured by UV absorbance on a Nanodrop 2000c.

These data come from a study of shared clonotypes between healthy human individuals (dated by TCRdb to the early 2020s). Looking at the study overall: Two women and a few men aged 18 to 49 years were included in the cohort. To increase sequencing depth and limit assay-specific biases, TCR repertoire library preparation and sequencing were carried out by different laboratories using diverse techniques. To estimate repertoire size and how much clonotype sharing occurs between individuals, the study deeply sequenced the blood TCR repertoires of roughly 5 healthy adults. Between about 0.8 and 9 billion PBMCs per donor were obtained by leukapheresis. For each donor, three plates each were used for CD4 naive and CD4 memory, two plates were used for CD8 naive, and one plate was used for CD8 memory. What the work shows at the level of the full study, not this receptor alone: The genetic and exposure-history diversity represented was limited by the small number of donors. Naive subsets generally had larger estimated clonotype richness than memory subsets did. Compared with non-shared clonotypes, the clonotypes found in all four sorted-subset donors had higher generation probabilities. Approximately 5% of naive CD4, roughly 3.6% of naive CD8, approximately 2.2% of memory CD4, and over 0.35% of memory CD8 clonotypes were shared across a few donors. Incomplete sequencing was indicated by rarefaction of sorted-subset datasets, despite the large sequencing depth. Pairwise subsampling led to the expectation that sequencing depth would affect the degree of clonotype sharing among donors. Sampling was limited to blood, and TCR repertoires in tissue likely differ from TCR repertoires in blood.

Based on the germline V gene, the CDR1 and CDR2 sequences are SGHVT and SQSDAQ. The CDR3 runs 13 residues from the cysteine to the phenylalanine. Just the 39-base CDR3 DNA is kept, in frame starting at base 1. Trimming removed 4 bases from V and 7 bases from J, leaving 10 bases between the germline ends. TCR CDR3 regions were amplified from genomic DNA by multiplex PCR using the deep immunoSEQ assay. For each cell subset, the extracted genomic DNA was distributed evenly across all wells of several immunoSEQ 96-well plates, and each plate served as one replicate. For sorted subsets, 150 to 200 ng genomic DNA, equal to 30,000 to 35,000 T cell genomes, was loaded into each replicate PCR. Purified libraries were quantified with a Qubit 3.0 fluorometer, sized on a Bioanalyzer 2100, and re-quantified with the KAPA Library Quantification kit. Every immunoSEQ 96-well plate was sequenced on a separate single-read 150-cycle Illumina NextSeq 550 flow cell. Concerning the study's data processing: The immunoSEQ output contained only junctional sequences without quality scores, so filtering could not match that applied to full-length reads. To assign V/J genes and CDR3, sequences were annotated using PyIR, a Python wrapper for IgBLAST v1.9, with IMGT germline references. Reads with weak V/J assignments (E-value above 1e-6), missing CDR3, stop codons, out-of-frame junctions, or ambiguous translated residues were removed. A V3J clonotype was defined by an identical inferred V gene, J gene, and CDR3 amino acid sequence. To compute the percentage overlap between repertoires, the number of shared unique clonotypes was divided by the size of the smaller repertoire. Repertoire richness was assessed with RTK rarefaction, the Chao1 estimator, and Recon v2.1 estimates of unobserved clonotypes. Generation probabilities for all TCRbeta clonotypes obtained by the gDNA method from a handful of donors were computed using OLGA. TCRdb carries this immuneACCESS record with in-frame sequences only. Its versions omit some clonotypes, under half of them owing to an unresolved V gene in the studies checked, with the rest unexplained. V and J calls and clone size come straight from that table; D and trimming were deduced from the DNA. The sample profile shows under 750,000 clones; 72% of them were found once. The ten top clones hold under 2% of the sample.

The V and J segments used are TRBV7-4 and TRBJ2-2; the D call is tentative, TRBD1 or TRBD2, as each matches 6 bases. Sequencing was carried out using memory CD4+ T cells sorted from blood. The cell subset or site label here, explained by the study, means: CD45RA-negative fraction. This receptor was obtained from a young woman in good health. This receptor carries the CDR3 CASSSQGGGELFF. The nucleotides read TGTGCCAGCAGCTCACAGGGAGGCGGGGAGCTGTTTTTT.